The 19 T cell receptor beta chains below come from one sample, sequenced in a study of T cells and Merkel cell carcinoma outcomes. The method was immunoSEQ multiplex PCR; TCRdb's version includes in-frame clones alone and lacks a portion of them. The table lists around 4,200 clones, about 92% of them singletons, with 1.5% to 2% in the top ten. The sequenced sample consisted of tumor tissue from Merkel cell carcinoma. These receptor sequences come from a human donor with Merkel cell carcinoma.

This chain joins TRBV4-3 and TRBJ1-4; 8 bases agree with TRBD1. V lost 5 bases and J lost 5; bases outside the gene matches: 4. Germline values: CDR1 LGHNA, CDR2 YSLEER. CDR3 length: 14 residues. The CDR3 sequence is CASSAGQGNEKLFF. CDR3 DNA: TGCGCCAGCAGCGCCGGACAGGGAAATGAAAAACTGTTTTTT.

The J gene is TRBJ2-1, the V gene TRBV5-1; the D gene is possibly TRBD2 (6 bases). The CDR3 loop spans 14 amino acids. V gave up 0 bases and J gave up 7 bases, with 11 bases separating them. The germline V gene has CDR1 SGHRS and CDR2 YFSETQ. Here the CDR3 reads CASSLGGEVNEQFF. CDR3 nucleotide sequence: TGCGCCAGCAGCTTGGGCGGGGAGGTTAATGAGCAGTTCTTC.

This sequence joins TRBV20-1 and TRBJ2-7, with unresolved D. The V gene lost 0 bases and the J gene lost 7 bases, with 7 bases spanning the gap. The germline V gene encodes CDR1 DFQATT and CDR2 SNEGSKA (reference sequence). This CDR3 is built from 11 residues. CDR3: CSARDGREQYF. CDR3 DNA: TGCAGTGCTAGAGATGGGCGGGAGCAGTACTTC.

The J gene is TRBJ2-1, the V gene TRBV4-3; TRBD1 matches 10 bases. This CDR3 comprises 16 residues. In germline, CDR1 is LGHNA, CDR2 YSLEER. V was clipped by 0 bases and J by 5 bases; unmatched bases: 4. CDR3 nucleotides: TGCGCCAGCAGCCAAGAAGGACAGGGGGGAAACAATGAGCAGTTCTTC. It encodes CASSQEGQGGNNEQFF.

The V and J genes are TRBV5-1 and TRBJ2-3, with a weak D call TRBD2 (6 bases). The CDR3 contains 15 residues. Germline CDR1 is SGHRS and CDR2 is YFSETQ. V shed 4 bases and J shed 4 bases, with 16 bases lying between them. The CDR3 sequence is CASSRSGLLPDTQYF. CDR3 nucleotide sequence: TGCGCCAGCAGCCGGTCGGGACTCCTCCCAGATACGCAGTATTTT.

The gene calls are TRBV19 and TRBJ1-1; unclear D gene. Germline CDR1 reads LNHDA; CDR2 reads SQIVND (reference sequence). The V and J ends lost 8 bases and 0 bases respectively, with 10 bases between them. The CDR3 runs to 13 residues. The CDR3 loop is CASAPSMNTEAFF. The CDR3 nucleotides read TGTGCCAGTGCCCCGAGCATGAACACTGAAGCTTTCTTT. Looking up the rest from reference TRBV19 and TRBJ1-1 gives the full variable domain: DGGITQSPKYLFRKEGQNVTLSCEQNLNHDAMYWYRQDPGQGLRLIYYSQIVNDFQKGDIAEGYSVSREKKESFPLTVTSAQKNPTAFYLCASAPSMNTEAFFGQGTRLTVV.

The chain combines TRBV4-3 with TRBJ1-4; D uncertain. The germline V gene encodes CDR1 LGHNA and CDR2 YSLEER. With 0 bases removed from V and 2 bases from J, the gap between germline ends came to 13 bases. CDR3 length equals 17 residues. The CDR3 DNA sequence: TGCGCCAGCAGCCAAGATCGTACACTCCGGACTAATGAAAAACTGTTTTTT. Translated, it gives CASSQDRTLRTNEKLFF.

The chain employs TRBV5-1 and TRBJ2-1; a possible D gene is TRBD2 (5 bases). CDR1 and CDR2 from the germline V gene are SGHRS and YFSETQ. V gave up 0 bases and J gave up 6 bases, with 10 bases separating them. The length of the CDR3 is 14 residues. The CDR3 DNA is TGCGCCAGCAGCTTGGCTAGCCCAATCAATGAGCAGTTCTTC. Encoded protein: CASSLASPINEQFF.

CDR3 region: CASSFGRNQPQHF. CDR3 DNA sequence: TGTGCCAGCAGTTTCGGGCGGAATCAGCCCCAGCATTTT. The J gene is TRBJ1-5, the V gene TRBV6-5; D not certain. V was pared by 4 bases and J by 4 bases, with 8 bases between. The CDR3 extends over 13 amino acids. The germline CDR1 and CDR2 sequences are MNHEY and SVGAGI.

The chain links TRBV5-6 to TRBJ1-2; TRBD1 matches 11 bases. The V gene's germline CDR1 is SGHDT and CDR2 YYEEEE. Unmatched junction bases numbered 9, after V lost 0 bases and J lost 2 bases. The CDR3 covers 18 residues. This CDR3 is CASSLAYIGDRGNYGYTF. CDR3 sequence (DNA): TGTGCCAGCAGCTTGGCCTATATAGGGGACAGGGGGAACTATGGCTACACCTTC.

V is TRBV10-1 and J is TRBJ2-3, with D possibly being TRBD2 (6 bases). Trimming removed 11 bases from V and 2 bases from J, with 14 bases in between. CDR3 length: 13 amino acids. Germline V gene lookup returns CDR1 WNHNN and CDR2 SYGVQD (reference sequence). Written as DNA, the CDR3 is TGCGCCTTAGGAGGGGAATTCACAGATACGCAGTATTTT. Amino acid sequence: CALGGEFTDTQYF.

The rearrangement joins TRBV7-6 to TRBJ2-1; TRBD2 agrees at 8 bases. Germline CDR1 SGHVS, CDR2 FNYEAQ. V lost 2 bases to trimming and J lost 1 base; unmatched junction nucleotides: 4. This CDR3 has 16 amino acids. The DNA for the CDR3 is TGTGCCAGCAGCTTATTAGCGGGAATGTCCTACAATGAGCAGTTCTTC. Its translation: CASSLLAGMSYNEQFF. The full variable domain, rest sourced from reference TRBV7-6 and TRBJ2-1, is GAGVSQSPRYKVTKRGQDVALRCDPISGHVSLYWYRQALGQGPEFLTYFNYEAQQDKSGLPNDRFSAERPEGSISTLTIQRTEQRDSAMYRCASSLLAGMSYNEQFFGPGTRLTVL.

The J gene is TRBJ2-3, the V gene TRBV11-2, with 11 bases identical to TRBD2. This CDR3 contains 16 residues. Germline lookup yields CDR1 SGHAT and CDR2 FQNNGV. The V and J ends lost 5 bases and 3 bases, in that order; junction bases with no gene match: 7. CDR3 sequence: CASSRLAGGPTDTQYF. The CDR3 nucleotides are TGTGCCAGCAGCCGATTAGCGGGGGGGCCAACAGATACGCAGTATTTT.

The chain joins TRBV6-4 to TRBJ1-2; D ambiguous. CDR3 length: 11 amino acids. V was shortened by 11 bases and J by 6 bases, with 13 bases between the two germline ends. CDR1 MRHNA and CDR2 SNTAGT come from the germline V gene. The CDR3 reads CARRAADGYTF. CDR3 bases: TGTGCCCGCCGGGCAGCTGATGGCTACACCTTC.

The chain links TRBV7-9 to TRBJ2-2; 11 positions match TRBD1. This CDR3 has 15 amino acids. Trimming cost V 10 bases and J 8 bases; bases outside gene matches: 12. CDR1 is SEHNR and CDR2 is FQNEAQ in the germline V gene (reference sequence). The CDR3 protein is CATRDGQGAQGELFF. CDR3 bases: TGTGCCACCAGAGATGGACAGGGGGCGCAAGGGGAGCTGTTTTTT.

The chain employs TRBV10-3 and TRBJ1-3; possible D gene TRBD1, 6 bases. Germline V gene data show CDR1 as ENHRY and CDR2 as SYGVKD. This CDR3 spans 15 amino acids. V gave up 7 bases and J gave up 2 bases, with 15 bases separating them. The CDR3 nucleotides read TGTGCCATCACCAAGGGGGGGGGAGCTGGAAACACCATATATTTT. Protein: CAITKGGGAGNTIYF.

The chain is built from TRBV5-1 and TRBJ2-2; tentatively, D is TRBD2 (5 bases). The CDR3 is made up of 12 amino acids. The germline V and J ends were trimmed by 6 bases and 5 bases, with 8 bases remaining between them. Germline assignment: CDR1 SGHRS and CDR2 YFSETQ. The CDR3 spells CASTGETGELFF. As DNA, the CDR3 is TGCGCCAGCACCGGGGAGACCGGGGAGCTGTTTTTT.

This chain links TRBV5-3 with TRBJ1-5; D gene unclear. TRBV5-3 is identified as an open reading frame with a role that is uncertain. This CDR3 has 16 residues. Trimming took 0 bases from V and 5 from J, leaving 15 bases between them. In nucleotides, the CDR3 is TGTGCCAGAAGCTTGGGTGGCAGGACGTCCGATCAGCCCCAGCATTTT. Its protein product is CARSLGGRTSDQPQHF.

The gene calls are TRBV5-3 and TRBJ2-1, with 8 bases that match TRBD1. TRBV5-3 is marked as an open reading frame, function uncertain. This CDR3 is built from 17 residues. J gave up 8 bases and V 6 bases, and 19 bases lay outside the gene matches. The CDR3 here is CARIEQGGTTTRHEQFF. CDR3 nucleotide sequence: TGTGCCAGAATTGAACAGGGGGGAACAACAACAAGACATGAGCAGTTCTTC.